This T cell receptor beta chain was recovered during a study of technical replicates of blood from a few donors. Data came from immunoSEQ multiplex PCR; TCRdb stores just in-frame clones and leaves some out. The table records under 85,000 clones, 97% of them present only once. The V gene lost 6 bases and the J gene lost 10 bases, with 19 bases spanning the gap. This CDR3 is built from 14 residues. Germline values: CDR1 MNHEY, CDR2 SMNVEV (reference sequence). Sequences were obtained from T cells isolated from PBMCs. This TCR came from a human donor in good health. The chain combines TRBV27 with TRBJ2-1; D uncertain. This CDR3 is CASSTPFAQREQFF. In nucleotides, the CDR3 is TGTGCCAGCAGCACCCCATTCGCCCAACGGGAGCAGTTCTTC.